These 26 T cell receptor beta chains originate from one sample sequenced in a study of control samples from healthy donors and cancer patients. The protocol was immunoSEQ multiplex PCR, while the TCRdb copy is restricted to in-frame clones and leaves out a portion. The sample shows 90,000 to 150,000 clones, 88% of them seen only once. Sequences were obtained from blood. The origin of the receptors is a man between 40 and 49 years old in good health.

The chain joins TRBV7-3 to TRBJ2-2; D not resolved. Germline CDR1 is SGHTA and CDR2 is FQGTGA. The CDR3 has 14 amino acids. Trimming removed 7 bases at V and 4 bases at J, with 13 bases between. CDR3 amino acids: CASKISLATGELFF. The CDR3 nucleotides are TGTGCCAGCAAAATCTCCCTGGCCACCGGGGAGCTGTTTTTT.

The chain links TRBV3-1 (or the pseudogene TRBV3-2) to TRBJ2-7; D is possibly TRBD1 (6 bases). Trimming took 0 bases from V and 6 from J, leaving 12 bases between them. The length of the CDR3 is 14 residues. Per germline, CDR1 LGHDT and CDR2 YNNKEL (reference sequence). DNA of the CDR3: TGTGCCAGCAGCCAAGATAACAGGGTGAGCGAGCAGTACTTC. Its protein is CASSQDNRVSEQYF.

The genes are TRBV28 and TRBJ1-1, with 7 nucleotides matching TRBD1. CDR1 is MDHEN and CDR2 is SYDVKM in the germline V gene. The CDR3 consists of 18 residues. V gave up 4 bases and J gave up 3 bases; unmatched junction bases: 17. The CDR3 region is CASSSQPRIGGFDTEAFF. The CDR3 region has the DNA TGTGCCAGCAGTTCCCAACCCCGAATAGGGGGCTTCGACACTGAAGCTTTCTTT.

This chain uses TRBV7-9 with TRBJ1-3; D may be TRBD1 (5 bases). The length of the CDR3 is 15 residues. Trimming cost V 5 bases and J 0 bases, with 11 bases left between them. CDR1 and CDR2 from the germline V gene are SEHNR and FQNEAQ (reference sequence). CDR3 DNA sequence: TGTGCCAGCAGCCAACAGGCCCCCTCTGGAAACACCATATATTTT. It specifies CASSQQAPSGNTIYF.

The DNA of the CDR3 is TGTGCCATCAGTGAGAGGGGATTGGAGCAGTACTTC. Translating gives CAISERGLEQYF. The rearrangement joins TRBV10-3 to TRBJ2-7, with D perhaps matching TRBD1 (5 bases). Trimming stripped 2 bases from V and 7 bases from J, with 9 bases between. Germline CDR1 reads ENHRY; CDR2 reads SYGVKD. CDR3 length equals 12 residues.

CDR3 residues: CASSFGSRATDTQYF. The CDR3 DNA reads TGTGCCAGCAGCTTTGGGTCCAGAGCAACAGATACGCAGTATTTT. The chain is built from TRBV11-2 and TRBJ2-3; unclear D gene. Per the germline V gene, CDR1 is SGHAT and CDR2 is FQNNGV. V was shortened by 3 bases and J by 3 bases, with 13 bases between the two germline ends. This CDR3 region has 15 residues.

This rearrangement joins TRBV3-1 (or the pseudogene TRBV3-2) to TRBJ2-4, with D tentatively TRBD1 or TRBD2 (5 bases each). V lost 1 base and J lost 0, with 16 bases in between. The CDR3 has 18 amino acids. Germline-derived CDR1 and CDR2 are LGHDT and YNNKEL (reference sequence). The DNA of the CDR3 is TGTGCCAGCAGCCAAGGGTCACTGGGACCTCTAGCCAAAAACATTCAGTACTTC. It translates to CASSQGSLGPLAKNIQYF.

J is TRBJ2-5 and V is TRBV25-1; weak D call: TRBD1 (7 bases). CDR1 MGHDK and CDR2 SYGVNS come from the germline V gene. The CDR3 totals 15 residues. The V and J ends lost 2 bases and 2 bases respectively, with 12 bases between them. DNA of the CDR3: TGTGCCAGCAGTGAAGGCGGGACAGTTCAAGAGACCCAGTACTTC. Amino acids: CASSEGGTVQETQYF.

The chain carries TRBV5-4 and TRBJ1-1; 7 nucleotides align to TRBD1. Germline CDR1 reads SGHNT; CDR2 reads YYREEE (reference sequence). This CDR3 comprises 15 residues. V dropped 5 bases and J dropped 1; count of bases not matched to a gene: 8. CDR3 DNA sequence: TGTGCCAGCAGTCGGGACAGTGTGGGGAACACTGAAGCTTTCTTT. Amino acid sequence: CASSRDSVGNTEAFF. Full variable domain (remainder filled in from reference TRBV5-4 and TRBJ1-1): ETGVTQSPTHLIKTRGQQVTLRCSSQSGHNTVSWYQQALGQGPQFIFQYYREEENGRGNFPPRFSGLQFPNYSSELNVNALELDDSALYLCASSRDSVGNTEAFFGQGTRLTVV.

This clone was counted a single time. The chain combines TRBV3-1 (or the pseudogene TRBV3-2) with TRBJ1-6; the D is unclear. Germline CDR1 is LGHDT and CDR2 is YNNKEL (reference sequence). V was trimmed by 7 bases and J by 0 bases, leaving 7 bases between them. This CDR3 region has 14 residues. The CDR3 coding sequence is TGTGCCAGCATGGGTAGCTCCTATAATTCACCCCTCCACTTT. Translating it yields CASMGSSYNSPLHF.

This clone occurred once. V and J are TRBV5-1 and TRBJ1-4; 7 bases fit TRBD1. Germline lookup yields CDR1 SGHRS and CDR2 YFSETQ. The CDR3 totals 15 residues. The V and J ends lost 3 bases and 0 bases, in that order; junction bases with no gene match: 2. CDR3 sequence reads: CASSSGQATNEKLFF. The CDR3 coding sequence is TGCGCCAGCAGCTCCGGACAGGCAACTAATGAAAAACTGTTTTTT.

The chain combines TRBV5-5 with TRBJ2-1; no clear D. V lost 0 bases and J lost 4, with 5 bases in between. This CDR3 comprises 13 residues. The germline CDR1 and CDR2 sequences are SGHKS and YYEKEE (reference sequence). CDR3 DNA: TGTGCCAGCAGCTTGGACGAATACAATGAGCAGTTCTTC. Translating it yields CASSLDEYNEQFF.

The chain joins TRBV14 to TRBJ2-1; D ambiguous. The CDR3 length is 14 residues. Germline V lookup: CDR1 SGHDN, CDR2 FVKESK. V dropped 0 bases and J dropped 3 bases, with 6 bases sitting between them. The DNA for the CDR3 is TGTGCCAGCAGCCAAGACCCCCACTACAATGAGCAGTTCTTC. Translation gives CASSQDPHYNEQFF.

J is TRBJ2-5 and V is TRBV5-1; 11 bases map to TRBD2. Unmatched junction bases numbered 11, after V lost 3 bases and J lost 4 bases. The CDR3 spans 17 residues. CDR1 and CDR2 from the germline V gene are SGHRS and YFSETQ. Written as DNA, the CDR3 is TGCGCCAGCAGCTCCTACTATAGCGGGGGGGCCGCAGAGACCCAGTACTTC. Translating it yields CASSSYYSGGAAETQYF.

The CDR3: CASSPRLGGGYNEQFF. CDR3 nucleotide sequence: TGTGCCAGCAGCCCACGTTTAGGGGGGGGTTACAATGAGCAGTTCTTC. The chain joins TRBV9 to TRBJ2-1; D is possibly TRBD2 (7 bases). The germline V gene encodes CDR1 SGDLS and CDR2 YYNGEE. The CDR3 covers 16 residues. The V end was cut by 4 bases, the J end by 4 bases, with 18 bases between.

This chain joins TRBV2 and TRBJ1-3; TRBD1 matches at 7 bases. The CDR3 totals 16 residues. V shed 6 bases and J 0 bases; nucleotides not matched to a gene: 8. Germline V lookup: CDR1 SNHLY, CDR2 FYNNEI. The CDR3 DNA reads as TGTGCCAGCAGCAGCGACAGGGTGATCTCTGGAAACACCATATATTTT. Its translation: CASSSDRVISGNTIYF. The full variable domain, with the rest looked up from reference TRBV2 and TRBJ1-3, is EPEVTQTPSHQVTQMGQEVILRCVPISNHLYFYWYRQILGQKVEFLVSFYNNEISEKSEIFDDQFSVERPDGSNFTLKIRSTKLEDSAMYFCASSSDRVISGNTIYFGEGSWLTVV.

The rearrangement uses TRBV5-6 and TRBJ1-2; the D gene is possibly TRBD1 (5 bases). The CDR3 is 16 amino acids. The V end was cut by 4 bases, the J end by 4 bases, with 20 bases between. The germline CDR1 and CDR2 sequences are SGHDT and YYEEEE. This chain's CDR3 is CASSTGGKGAFYGYTF. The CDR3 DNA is TGTGCCAGCAGCACCGGTGGGAAAGGGGCATTCTATGGCTACACCTTC.

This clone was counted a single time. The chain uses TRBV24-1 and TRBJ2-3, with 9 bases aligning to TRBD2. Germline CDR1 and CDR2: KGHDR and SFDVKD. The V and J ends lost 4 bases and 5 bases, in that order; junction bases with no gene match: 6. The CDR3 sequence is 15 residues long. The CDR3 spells CATSDLAGAVDTQYF. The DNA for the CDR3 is TGTGCCACCAGTGACTTAGCGGGGGCTGTAGATACGCAGTATTTT.

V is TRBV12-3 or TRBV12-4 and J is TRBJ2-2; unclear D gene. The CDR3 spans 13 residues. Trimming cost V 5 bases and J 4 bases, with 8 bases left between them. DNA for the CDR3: TGTGCCAGCAGTCCGGACCCCACCGGGGAGCTGTTTTTT. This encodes CASSPDPTGELFF.

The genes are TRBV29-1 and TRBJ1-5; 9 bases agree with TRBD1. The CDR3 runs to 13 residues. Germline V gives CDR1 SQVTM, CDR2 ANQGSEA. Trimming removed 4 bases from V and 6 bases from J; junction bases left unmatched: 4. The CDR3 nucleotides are TGCAGCGTTGGACAGGGGGTCAGTCAGCCCCAGCATTTT. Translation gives CSVGQGVSQPQHF.

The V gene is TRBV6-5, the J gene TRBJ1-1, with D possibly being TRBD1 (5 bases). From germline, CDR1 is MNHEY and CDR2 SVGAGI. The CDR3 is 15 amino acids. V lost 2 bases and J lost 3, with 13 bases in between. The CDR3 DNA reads TGTGCCAGCAGTTACGGAGCAGGGACCTACACTGAAGCTTTCTTT. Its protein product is CASSYGAGTYTEAFF.

This CDR3 reads CASSLERTGGKQYEQYF. DNA for the CDR3: TGTGCCAGCAGCTTAGAACGGACAGGGGGGAAACAATACGAGCAGTACTTC. V gene TRBV7-8 combines with J gene TRBJ2-7; 10 bases line up with TRBD1. Looked up from germline, CDR1 is SGHVS and CDR2 is FQNEAQ. Trimming at V came to 1 base and at J to 4 bases, leaving 10 bases not matched to a gene. The CDR3 extends over 17 amino acids. Together with reference TRBV7-8 and TRBJ2-7, the CDR3 gives the full variable domain: GAGVSQSPRYKVAKRGQDVALRCDPISGHVSLFWYQQALGQGPEFLTYFQNEAQLDKSGLPSDRFFAERPEGSVSTLKIQRTQQEDSAVYLCASSLERTGGKQYEQYFGPGTRLTVT.

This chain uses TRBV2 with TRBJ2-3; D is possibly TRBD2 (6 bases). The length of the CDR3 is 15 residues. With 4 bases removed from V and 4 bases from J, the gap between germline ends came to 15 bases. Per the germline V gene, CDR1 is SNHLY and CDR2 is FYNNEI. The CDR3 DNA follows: TGTGCCAGCAGTGGGGCTCGGGGAGGAGCAGATACGCAGTATTTT. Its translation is CASSGARGGADTQYF. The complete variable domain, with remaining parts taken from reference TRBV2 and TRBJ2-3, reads EPEVTQTPSHQVTQMGQEVILRCVPISNHLYFYWYRQILGQKVEFLVSFYNNEISEKSEIFDDQFSVERPDGSNFTLKIRSTKLEDSAMYFCASSGARGGADTQYFGPGTRLTVL.

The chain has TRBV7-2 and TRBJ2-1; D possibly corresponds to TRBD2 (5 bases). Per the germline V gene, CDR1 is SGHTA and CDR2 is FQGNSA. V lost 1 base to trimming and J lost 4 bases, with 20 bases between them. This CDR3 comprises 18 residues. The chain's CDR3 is CASSLGRTAERRYNEQFF. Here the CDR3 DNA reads TGTGCCAGCAGCTTAGGACGGACGGCCGAAAGGAGGTACAATGAGCAGTTCTTC.

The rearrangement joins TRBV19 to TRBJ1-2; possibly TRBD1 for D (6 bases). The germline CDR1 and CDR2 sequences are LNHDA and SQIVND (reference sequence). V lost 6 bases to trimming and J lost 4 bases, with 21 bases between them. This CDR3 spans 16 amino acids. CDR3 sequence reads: CASSQITGGLIYGYTF. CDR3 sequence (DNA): TGTGCCAGTAGCCAAATTACCGGGGGGCTAATCTATGGCTACACCTTC. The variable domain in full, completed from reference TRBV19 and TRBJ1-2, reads DGGITQSPKYLFRKEGQNVTLSCEQNLNHDAMYWYRQDPGQGLRLIYYSQIVNDFQKGDIAEGYSVSREKKESFPLTVTSAQKNPTAFYLCASSQITGGLIYGYTFGSGTRLTVV.

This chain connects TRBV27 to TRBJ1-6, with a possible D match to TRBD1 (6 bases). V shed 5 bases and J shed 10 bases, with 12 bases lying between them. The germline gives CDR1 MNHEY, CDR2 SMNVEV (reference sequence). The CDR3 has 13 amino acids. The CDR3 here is CASSNRVGSPLHF. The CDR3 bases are TGTGCCAGCAGTAACAGGGTAGGGTCACCCCTCCACTTT.